The rows below give T cell receptor beta chains drawn from one sample of a study of shared clonotypes between healthy human individuals. TCRdb's table, derived via immunoSEQ multiplex PCR, lists solely in-frame clones and lacks some. The data show around 2.1 million clones, about 92% seen once. Sequenced input: naive CD8+ T cells from PBMCs. The receptors here all came from a man aged 18 to 29 in good health. Some clones in this sample may be carry-over from other donors' samples. Both conserved end residues are part of each CDR3. A D gene is named only where the DNA matches it firmly. Some rows mark clone size as missing; the rest say once, few, many or name a class of expanded clone.

d_call j_call clone_size v_call cdr3_aa cdr3_nt
- TRBJ2-1 - TRBV5-4 CASSSYHEQFF TGTGCCAGCAGCTCCTATCATGAGCAGTTCTTC
- TRBJ1-2 - TRBV4-3 CASRPNRAGPLGYTF TGCGCCAGCAGACCGAACAGGGCGGGTCCTCTTGGCTACACCTTC
- TRBJ2-3 - TRBV7-9 CASSLLEGRQSDTQYF TGTGCCAGCAGCTTATTGGAGGGGAGGCAGTCAGATACGCAGTATTTT
TRBD1 TRBJ1-4 - TRBV18 CASGQADATNEKLFF TGTGCCAGCGGACAGGCCGATGCAACTAATGAAAAACTGTTTTTT
TRBD1 TRBJ2-5 - TRBV11-1 CASSLVSGQGQETQYF TGTGCCAGCAGCTTAGTGTCGGGACAGGGACAAGAGACCCAGTACTTC
- TRBJ2-7 - TRBV28 CASSRQVRAYEQYF TGTGCCAGCAGTCGACAGGTCCGGGCCTACGAGCAGTACTTC
TRBD1 TRBJ2-5 - TRBV15 CATSSRDRETQYF TGTGCCACCAGCAGCCGGGACAGGGAGACCCAGTACTTC
- TRBJ2-2 - TRBV29-1 CSVVDRTNTGELFF TGCAGCGTAGTTGACAGAACTAACACCGGGGAGCTGTTTTTT
- TRBJ1-2 - TRBV29-1 CSTPGGEDYGYTF TGCAGCACACCCGGGGGGGAGGACTATGGCTACACCTTC
- TRBJ2-7 - TRBV21-1 CASSKAGTTRRGAGDAYEQYF TGTGCCAGCAGCAAAGCGGGGACAACCCGGCGCGGCGCAGGCGACGCCTACGAGCAGTACTTC
- TRBJ2-7 - TRBV14 CASSQDQGYEQYF TGTGCCAGCAGCCAAGATCAAGGATACGAGCAGTACTTC
- TRBJ2-5 once TRBV2 CASSDRAYSGQETQYF TGTGCCAGCAGTGATCGGGCCTACTCGGGGCAAGAGACCCAGTACTTC
- TRBJ2-2 - TRBV11-2 CASSLRTGELFF TGTGCCAGCAGCTTGAGAACCGGGGAGCTGTTTTTT
- TRBJ2-7 - TRBV5-5 CASSLHPSYEQYF TGTGCCAGCAGCTTACACCCCTCCTACGAGCAGTACTTC
TRBD2 TRBJ2-2 - TRBV2 CASSPGLAEVVGELFF TGTGCCAGCAGTCCTGGACTAGCGGAGGTGGTCGGGGAGCTGTTTTTT
- TRBJ2-1 - TRBV29-1 CSVESPYSYNEQFF TGCAGCGTTGAAAGCCCCTACTCCTACAATGAGCAGTTCTTC